The next 30 T cell receptor beta chains were all read from a single sample in a study of T cells in Graves' hyperthyroidism and ophthalmopathy. From RNA transcripts, TCR beta CDR3 regions were amplified. The study used the HTBI primer set for a first-round RT-PCR of the TCR CDR3. TCRdb ran MiXCR on the multiplex PCR reads and lists one entry per CDR3 protein. The sample carries 730,000 or so distinct CDR3 sequences, around 19% recorded once. The sequencing input was blood. The receptors here all came from a woman in her 50s with Graves' hyperthyroidism that later progressed to Graves' ophthalmopathy.

This clonotype was counted a few times. The V and J genes are TRBV19 and TRBJ1-6, with D possibly TRBD1 on 5 matching bases. V lost 4 bases to trimming and J lost 5 bases, with 18 bases between them. This CDR3 is 17 amino acids long. The germline V gene has CDR1 LNHDA and CDR2 SQIVND (reference sequence). DNA of the CDR3: TGTGCCAGTAGTACCCCCGCGGGCAGGGCGGATAATTCACCCCTCCACTTT. It codes for CASSTPAGRADNSPLHF.

This clonotype has ten or more counts. The rearrangement links TRBV11-3 to TRBJ2-3; 7 bases line up with TRBD2. The V gene end was trimmed by 5 bases and the J gene end by 5 bases; junction bases not matched to a gene: 13. This CDR3 contains 16 residues. The germline CDR1 and CDR2 sequences are SGHNT and YENEEA. DNA of the CDR3: TGTGCCAGCAGCCCCATGAGCGGGGCTCGGGAAGATACGCAGTATTTT. This gives the protein CASSPMSGAREDTQYF.

This clonotype was observed at least ten times. This chain links TRBV2 with TRBJ1-4; D gene unclear. Trimming removed 3 bases at V and 2 bases at J, with 16 bases between. The CDR3 is 17 amino acids. Per germline, CDR1 SNHLY and CDR2 FYNNEI. CDR3 nucleotide sequence: TGTGCCAGCAGTGATGATGCCCTCACCGTGACTAATGAAAAACTGTTTTTT. The encoded protein is CASSDDALTVTNEKLFF.

This clonotype was seen ten or more times. The rearrangement joins TRBV7-8 to TRBJ1-2, with D possibly TRBD1 on 5 matching bases. CDR1 and CDR2 (germline): SGHVS, FQNEAQ. This CDR3 spans 14 amino acids. The V end lost 7 bases, the J end lost 6 bases, and 18 bases lay between the germline ends. The DNA of the CDR3 is TGTGCCAGCATTAGTCATTCGGGGGAGGATGGCTACACCTTC. Translation gives CASISHSGEDGYTF.

The sample holds a few counts of this clonotype. The rearrangement links TRBV29-1 to TRBJ2-3; 9 bases are shared with TRBD2. Germline V CDR1 and CDR2: SQVTM, ANQGSEA. CDR3 size: 14 residues. With 7 bases clipped from V and 6 bases from J, the junction kept 11 bases outside the gene matches. The CDR3 sequence is CSAGPSGARDTQYF. For the CDR3, the DNA is TGCAGCGCTGGTCCTAGCGGGGCCCGCGATACGCAGTATTTT.

V usage is TRBV19 and J usage is TRBJ2-1; D is possibly TRBD1 (6 bases). The CDR3 contains 14 residues. The germline gives CDR1 LNHDA, CDR2 SQIVND (reference sequence). The V gene lost 1 base and the J gene lost 4 bases, with 8 bases spanning the gap. The chain's CDR3 is CASSIADRYNEQFF. The CDR3 DNA follows: TGTGCCAGTAGTATAGCGGACAGATACAATGAGCAGTTCTTC.

This clonotype came up a few times. The V and J genes are TRBV27 and TRBJ1-1; D is ambiguous. The CDR3 covers 14 residues. V was clipped by 4 bases and J by 6 bases, with 15 bases between them. Germline loops: CDR1 MNHEY, CDR2 SMNVEV (reference sequence). The CDR3 here is CASSSYSYTAEAFF. DNA of the CDR3: TGTGCCAGCAGTTCCTATTCATACACGGCTGAAGCTTTCTTT.

In its sample, this clonotype was seen a few times. The rearrangement uses TRBV10-3 and TRBJ2-7; TRBD1 is a possible D gene (5 bases). This CDR3 is built from 15 residues. The germline V gene encodes CDR1 ENHRY and CDR2 SYGVKD. Trimming shortened V by 6 bases and J by 0 bases, and 15 bases separated the two germline ends. CDR3 nucleotide sequence: TGTGCCATCAGAGCCCAGACAGATCTCTCCTACGAGCAGTACTTC. It specifies CAIRAQTDLSYEQYF.

This clonotype was counted ten times or more. J is TRBJ2-3 and V is TRBV11-1, with D perhaps TRBD2 (6 bases). Germline V gene sequence: CDR1 SGHAT, CDR2 FQDESV (reference sequence). Trimming removed 3 bases at V and 0 bases at J, with 13 bases between. The CDR3 extends over 16 amino acids. The DNA for the CDR3 is TGTGCCAGCAGCTTTTATAGCGGCAGAAGCACAGATACGCAGTATTTT. Its translation: CASSFYSGRSTDTQYF.

In this sample, this clonotype turned up a few times. The rearrangement joins TRBV9 to TRBJ1-6; D ambiguous. The V end lost 4 bases, the J end lost 10 bases, and 12 bases lay between the germline ends. The V gene's germline CDR1 is SGDLS and CDR2 YYNGEE. There are 13 residues in the CDR3. CDR3 region: CASSSALESPLHF. As DNA, the CDR3 is TGTGCCAGCAGCTCCGCTCTGGAGTCACCCCTCCACTTT.

In its sample, this clonotype was seen a few times. The chain has TRBV6-1 and TRBJ2-3, with TRBD1 matching 8 bases. CDR3 length: 16 residues. The junction had 11 bases not matched to a gene; V was cut back by 7 bases and J by 2 bases. Per the germline V gene, CDR1 is MNHNS and CDR2 is SASEGT. For the CDR3, the DNA is TGTGCCAGCAAGACTCTGGGACAGGTTCCCACAGATACGCAGTATTTT. This encodes CASKTLGQVPTDTQYF.

The V call is TRBV9, the J call TRBJ1-2; TRBD1 might be the D (5 bases). V was cut by 3 bases and J by 2 bases, with 17 bases left in between. Germline-derived CDR1 and CDR2 are SGDLS and YYNGEE. The CDR3 sequence is 16 residues long. The CDR3 spells CASSGISGTANYGYTF. As DNA, the CDR3 is TGTGCCAGCAGCGGAATTTCCGGGACGGCAAACTATGGCTACACCTTC.

Regarding this clonotype: Being one base from a much bigger clone, this may be a read error. The chain carries TRBV12-3 or TRBV12-4 and TRBJ1-5; possibly TRBD1 for D (5 bases). Trimming shortened V by 3 bases and J by 9 bases, and 18 bases separated the two germline ends. The CDR3 is 15 amino acids. CDR3 DNA: TGTGCCAGCAGTTTGGGCCCTGGGGGGATTCGGCCCCAGCATTTT. It codes for CASSLGPGGIRPQHF.

This clonotype was counted ten times or more. This chain uses TRBV27 with TRBJ2-3; 10 positions agree with TRBD2. J was trimmed by 3 bases and V by 0 bases; bases with no gene match: 9. This CDR3 is 18 amino acids long. The germline CDR1 and CDR2 sequences are MNHEY and SMNVEV (reference sequence). CDR3 DNA: TGTGCCAGCAGTTTATCGATTCCGGGACTAGCGAGAACAGATACGCAGTATTTT. It is translated as CASSLSIPGLARTDTQYF.

The table lists this clonotype with many counts. CDR3 loop: CSAREEGQGSYGYTF. The CDR3 DNA reads as TGCAGTGCTAGAGAGGAGGGACAGGGTTCGTATGGCTACACCTTC. The chain employs TRBV20-1 and TRBJ1-2, with TRBD1 identical over 9 bases. The trim removed 0 bases at V and 5 bases at J, leaving 7 bases unmatched. This CDR3 spans 15 amino acids. In germline, CDR1 is DFQATT, CDR2 SNEGSKA (reference sequence).

This clonotype was counted many times. The J gene is TRBJ2-7, the V gene TRBV12-3 or TRBV12-4; D remains ambiguous. This CDR3 contains 12 residues. Trimming cost V 8 bases and J 0 bases, with 8 bases left between them. The chain's CDR3 is CASGRSSYEQYF. The CDR3 DNA reads as TGTGCCAGCGGGCGGAGCTCCTACGAGCAGTACTTC.

This clonotype was counted many times. The chain employs TRBV11-2 and TRBJ1-1; the D is unclear. V was cut by 4 bases and J by 4 bases, with 7 bases left in between. Germline CDR1 is SGHAT and CDR2 is FQNNGV. This CDR3 region has 12 residues. The CDR3 loop reads CASSWVGTEAFF. In DNA form, the CDR3 reads TGTGCCAGCAGCTGGGTGGGCACTGAAGCTTTCTTT.

The rearrangement joins TRBV20-1 to TRBJ1-6, with 7 nucleotides matching TRBD1. The ends lost 6 bases at V and 6 bases at J; junction bases unmatched: 8. Germline lookup yields CDR1 DFQATT and CDR2 SNEGSKA (reference sequence). This CDR3 has 14 residues. The CDR3 protein is CSARQGFGNSPLHF. CDR3 coding DNA: TGCAGTGCGAGACAGGGCTTCGGTAATTCACCCCTCCACTTT.

This clonotype was found many times. CDR3 amino acids: CASMGLDLNSYEQYF. The CDR3 region has the DNA TGTGCCAGCATGGGACTCGACCTAAACTCCTACGAGCAGTACTTC. The chain recombines TRBV27 with TRBJ2-7; D possibly corresponds to TRBD2 (6 bases). Germline values: CDR1 MNHEY, CDR2 SMNVEV (reference sequence). This CDR3 is built from 15 residues. V lost 7 bases and J lost 0, with 16 bases in between.

This clonotype was seen repeatedly, ten times or more. In DNA, the CDR3 is TGTGCCAGCAGCCGAGTCCAGAACACCGGGGAGCTGTTTTTT. Its translation: CASSRVQNTGELFF. V usage is TRBV3-1 and J usage is TRBJ2-2; D gene unclear. V was shortened by 4 bases and J by 1 base, with 7 bases between the two germline ends. This CDR3 is built from 14 residues. Germline values: CDR1 LGHDT, CDR2 YNNKEL (reference sequence).

This clonotype was found a few times. The genes are TRBV20-1 and TRBJ1-3; TRBD1 might be the D (5 bases). The CDR3 is 14 residues long. Germline V gene data show CDR1 as DFQATT and CDR2 as SNEGSKA (reference sequence). The germline V and J ends were trimmed by 3 bases and 4 bases, with 13 bases remaining between them. This CDR3 reads CSASLRGNGNTIYF. For the CDR3, the DNA is TGCAGTGCTAGCCTTCGGGGGAACGGAAACACCATATATTTT.

This clonotype showed up just a few times. V is TRBV9 and J is TRBJ1-1; D is uncertain. The CDR3 is 13 residues long. V lost 2 bases to trimming and J lost 3 bases, with 8 bases between them. The V gene's germline CDR1 is SGDLS and CDR2 YYNGEE. CDR3 in amino acids: CASSVGSYTEAFF. The DNA of the CDR3 is TGTGCCAGCAGCGTTGGCTCTTACACTGAAGCTTTCTTT.

Only a few counts were recorded for this clonotype. This chain uses TRBV7-6 with TRBJ1-6; D is unresolved. This CDR3 has 14 residues. Trimming cost V 6 bases and J 6 bases, with 12 bases left between them. Germline V gene data show CDR1 as SGHVS and CDR2 as FNYEAQ. The CDR3 protein is CASSSVAGNSPLHF. For the CDR3, the DNA is TGTGCCAGCAGTTCAGTTGCGGGTAATTCACCCCTCCACTTT.

Ten or more counts support this clonotype. The J gene is TRBJ1-6, the V gene TRBV11-2; 7 bases line up with TRBD1. The junction had 8 bases not matched to a gene; V was cut back by 6 bases and J by 9 bases. The CDR3 loop spans 14 amino acids. Germline assignment: CDR1 SGHAT and CDR2 FQNNGV. The chain's CDR3 is CASSRDREASPLHF. The DNA of the CDR3 is TGTGCCAGCAGTCGAGACAGGGAGGCTTCACCCCTCCACTTT.

This clonotype was detected only a few times. This rearrangement joins TRBV14 to TRBJ2-5, with TRBD2 matching over 7 bases. Germline CDR1 and CDR2: SGHDN and FVKESK. The CDR3 consists of 16 residues. Trimming cost V 1 base and J 1 base; bases outside gene matches: 6. The CDR3 here is CASSQAPLAAQETQYF. CDR3 bases: TGTGCCAGCAGCCAAGCGCCTCTAGCGGCCCAAGAGACCCAGTACTTC.

Ten or more counts support this clonotype. The J gene is TRBJ1-5, the V gene TRBV30; D is unclear. This CDR3 region has 13 residues. Trimming stripped 1 base from V and 7 bases from J, with 11 bases between. Germline V lookup: CDR1 GTSNPN, CDR2 SVGIG (reference sequence). The CDR3: CAWSGFGSQPQHF. The CDR3 DNA reads TGTGCCTGGAGTGGCTTCGGGTCCCAGCCCCAGCATTTT.

This clonotype was counted ten times or more. V and J are TRBV2 and TRBJ2-3; the match to TRBD2 covers 8 bases. The trim removed 8 bases at V and 6 bases at J, leaving 13 bases unmatched. CDR1 and CDR2 (germline): SNHLY, FYNNEI. This CDR3 region has 15 residues. The CDR3 is CASVDLAGGGDTQYF. The CDR3 nucleotides read TGTGCCAGCGTGGATTTGGCGGGGGGAGGCGATACGCAGTATTTT.

This clonotype was found many times. The chain recombines TRBV24-1 with TRBJ2-1; D remains unclear. The CDR3 is made up of 12 amino acids. The germline V gene has CDR1 KGHDR and CDR2 SFDVKD. The ends were cut back, 12 bases at V and 4 bases at J, with 12 bases in the middle. CDR3 nucleotide sequence: TGTGCCTCCATCTCGAAATACAATGAGCAGTTCTTC. This translates into CASISKYNEQFF.

DNA of the CDR3: TGTGCCAGCAGTCCGGGACCATATCCGTTCTTC. Translated: CASSPGPYPFF. V gene TRBV2 combines with J gene TRBJ2-1, with D perhaps given as TRBD1 or TRBD2 (5 bases each). With 5 bases removed from V and 15 bases from J, the gap between germline ends came to 14 bases. The CDR3 has 11 residues. CDR1 SNHLY and CDR2 FYNNEI come from the germline V gene.

This clonotype was seen repeatedly, ten times or more. The chain links TRBV11-3 to TRBJ2-2; tentative D call: TRBD2 (5 bases). Trimming pared 4 bases from V and 0 bases from J, leaving 18 bases between. This CDR3 is built from 18 residues. Germline V lookup: CDR1 SGHNT, CDR2 YENEEA. The CDR3 DNA reads TGTGCCAGCAGCTCAAAATGGCGGGCCGCCCCGAACACCGGGGAGCTGTTTTTT. It yields the protein CASSSKWRAAPNTGELFF. The whole variable domain, filled in from reference TRBV11-3 and TRBJ2-2, reads EAGVVQSPRYKIIEKKQPVAFWCNPISGHNTLYWYLQNLGQGPELLIRYENEEAVDDSQLPKDRFSAERLKGVDSTLKIQPAELGDSAVYLCASSSKWRAAPNTGELFFGEGSRLTVL.